This T cell receptor (beta chain) is from a study of blood T cell repertoires in COVID-19. At the level of the study: The study drew acute and convalescent COVID-19 samples from the United States, Italy and Spain. T cells, B-cell-depleted T cells, or PBMCs supplied cDNA or gDNA.

This CDR3 is 14 amino acids long. The germline gives CDR1 MNHEY, CDR2 SVGAGI. Trimming removed 2 bases at V and 3 bases at J, with 11 bases between. How the authors handled the data: Nucleated cell number was recorded as an estimate derived from reference gene primer amplification. Produced via immunoSEQ multiplex PCR; TCRdb's table is partial and in-frame only. For V, J and clone size, that table is used; D and trimming come from the DNA. The profile shows around 130,000 clones, roughly 84% of them singletons. This sequence was found in a woman aged 25-40 years who had recovered from COVID-19. This chain joins TRBV6-5 and TRBJ2-7; perhaps TRBD1 as D (5 bases). Sequencing was carried out using peripheral blood. The CDR3 region is CASSYVRQHYEQYF. The CDR3 nucleotides read TGTGCCAGCAGTTACGTGAGACAGCACTACGAGCAGTACTTC.